This TCR beta chain was profiled in a study of blood T cells in healthy people across ages (dated by TCRdb to 2013 to 2016). Regarding the complete study: In model experiments, roughly one uniquely barcoded TCR beta cDNA molecule per two T cells was captured by template switching. To track age-related changes in TCR beta repertoire diversity, the study relied on deep sequencing normalized with unique cDNA molecular identifiers. Four age groups were formed from the donors: young (average approximately 17 years), middle-aged (less than 40), aged (62) and long-lived (around 82). To avoid experimental bias, donors of different ages were randomly spread across the sequencing lanes. Using the same blood draw, the study looked at two additional independent replicas of 1 million unique cDNA reads for two donors, one aged 18 to 29 and the other aged 80 or older. Overall results and qualifications from the work: The long-lived group showed more naive CD4+ T cells, fewer expanded clones and increased TCR diversity than the aged group, suggesting age selection. Observed TCR beta diversity per million T cells fell roughly linearly with age, and a significant reduction was already apparent by age approximately 41. Bulk unsorted PBMC profiling prevented conclusive comparison of naive and antigen-experienced compartments. A strong correlation was found between observed TCR beta diversity and the percentage of naive T cells measured by flow cytometry. Total diversity estimates from one million sequenced T cells were considered lower bounds and underestimates. Because donor CMV infection status was unknown, age-related changes in expanded clonotypes were potentially confounded.

The CDR3 goes from the cysteine to the phenylalanine over 12 residues. Just CDR3 DNA is preserved here, 36 bases in frame from base 1. V is reduced by 7 bases and J by 4 bases, leaving a spacing of 9 bases between them. The germline V gene gives CDR1 as ENHRY and CDR2 as SYGVKD. Libraries came from 5' RACE. TCRdb records Illumina HiSeq 2500 as the sequencer. A second PCR of roughly 6 to 11 cycles was run with a J-beta primer mix and a sample-barcoded 5' primer. A unique molecular identifier was introduced onto each TCR beta cDNA molecule by a template-switch 5' adaptor carrying 12 random nucleotides. At least 3 million CDR3-containing paired-end reads were obtained from each sample. The Mint cDNA synthesis kit, primed by a TRBC-specific oligonucleotide, was used to synthesize first-strand cDNA from all RNA. After uracil-DNA glycosylase treatment, a first 18-cycle PCR used universal primers M1SS and BC2_uni_R on all cDNA. In the paper's pipeline: For normalization, 1 million high-quality reads, each with a distinct molecular identifier, were randomly selected from each sample. Reads with shared molecular identifiers were discarded instead of being binned into consensus sequences. MiTCR, set to a Q25 quality threshold and the strictest error-elimination algorithm, was used for CDR3 identification, clonotype clustering and error correction. Lower-bound total TCR beta diversity was estimated with a nonparametric unseen species model using Euler transformation. TCRdb reprocessing: public reads trimmed at Q25 with fastp, clones called with MiXCR, in-frame beta chains kept. For every CDR3 protein sequence, its rows merge into one entry that carries the most common genes and DNA. The V and J calls reflect TCRdb's pipeline rather than the authors' work. Across this sample there are approximately 1.5 million distinct CDR3 sequences, with less than 45% seen only once. The top ten clonotypes cover approximately 4.1% of the sample.

Remarks on this clonotype: Its antigen has not been determined. The record has no base qualities; no much larger clone is one base away.

Donors were 40 or so systemically healthy Caucasian individuals from Russia aged roughly 6 to 95 years. Each donor gave roughly 11 milliliters of peripheral blood, drawn into EDTA-treated Vacutainer tubes. Ficoll-Paque density-gradient centrifugation was used to isolate PBMCs, with at least 6.5 million per sample. Trizol reagent was used to extract total RNA from the PBMCs, yielding at least 6 micrograms per sample. The percentages of naive CD45RAhigh/CD27high T cells were determined by flow cytometry on a PBMC aliquot from every donor. The chain couples TRBV10-3 to TRBJ2-3; a confident D gene designation cannot be given. This clonotype was sampled from a woman aged 18-30 years in good health. The sequenced sample consisted of blood. Here the CDR3 is given as CAIKEVADTQYF. The DNA sequence follows: TGTGCCATCAAAGAGGTAGCAGATACGCAGTATTTT.